The 10 T cell receptor beta chains listed next were all sequenced from one sample in a study of radiotherapy plus CTLA-4 blockade in lung cancer. Here immunoSEQ multiplex PCR was the method, and the copy in TCRdb shows in-frame clones only, minus some. Here the sample spans approximately 52,000 clones, 77% being singletons. This specimen was peripheral blood, taken from a patient treated with radiotherapy plus ipilimumab. These receptors came from a human donor with non-small cell lung cancer whose response to radiotherapy plus ipilimumab could not be evaluated.

The chain has TRBV19 and TRBJ2-7; D ambiguous. In germline, CDR1 is LNHDA, CDR2 SQIVND (reference sequence). V lost 3 bases to trimming and J lost 1 base, with 13 bases between them. The CDR3 is made up of 15 amino acids. The CDR3 protein is CASSMGARRSYEQYF. CDR3 in DNA: TGTGCCAGTAGTATGGGCGCCCGCAGGTCCTACGAGCAGTACTTC.

This clone came up once. The chain recombines TRBV9 with TRBJ1-2, with TRBD1 identical over 7 bases. Germline V gene lookup returns CDR1 SGDLS and CDR2 YYNGEE. The V gene end was trimmed by 9 bases and the J gene end by 14 bases; junction bases not matched to a gene: 10. CDR3 size: 10 residues. CDR3 bases: TGTGCCACGCACTTTAGGGGGCAGACCTTC. Residues: CATHFRGQTF.

The J gene is TRBJ1-5, the V gene TRBV27; TRBD1 agrees at 8 bases. CDR3 size: 16 residues. The J segment lost 5 bases and the V segment lost 5 bases, leaving 11 bases of the junction unmatched. The germline CDR1 and CDR2 sequences are MNHEY and SMNVEV (reference sequence). The CDR3 nucleotides read TGTGCCAGCAGTCCTTCTCAGGGGGCGTCGGATCAGCCCCAGCATTTT. Amino acid sequence: CASSPSQGASDQPQHF.

The CDR3, as DNA: TGTGCCAGCAGTGAAGGGGCGAGAAACATTCAGTACTTC. Protein: CASSEGARNIQYF. The rearrangement uses TRBV25-1 and TRBJ2-4, with D tentatively TRBD1 (5 bases). The V gene lost 2 bases and the J gene lost 6 bases, with 8 bases spanning the gap. Germline V gene lookup returns CDR1 MGHDK and CDR2 SYGVNS. The CDR3 totals 13 residues.

The chain couples TRBV7-2 to TRBJ2-7; 10 positions match TRBD2. This CDR3 has 14 amino acids. After removal of 5 bases from V and 9 bases from J, the junction contained 10 bases not matched to a gene. The germline CDR1 and CDR2 sequences are SGHTA and FQGNSA. CDR3 sequence: CASSELAGPQGQYF. The DNA of the CDR3 is TGTGCCAGCAGCGAACTAGCGGGGCCTCAGGGGCAGTACTTC.

The chain combines TRBV5-4 with TRBJ2-7; 7 bases fit TRBD2. CDR1 is SGHNT, CDR2 YYREEE, per germline (reference sequence). V trimming: 5 bases; J trimming: 6 bases; junction bases outside the gene matches: 8. The CDR3 sequence is 13 residues long. The CDR3 loop is CASRSAGGSEQYF. The CDR3 nucleotides read TGTGCCAGCAGATCCGCCGGGGGGAGCGAGCAGTACTTC.

The V call is TRBV7-3, the J call TRBJ2-1; the D gene is possibly TRBD2 (6 bases). This CDR3 has 13 residues. Trimming took off 0 bases at V and 9 bases at J, with 9 bases between the two ends. The germline gives CDR1 SGHTA, CDR2 FQGTGA. The DNA of the CDR3 is TGTGCCAGCAGCTTAACGACGGAGGGTGAGCAGTTCTTC. Translating it yields CASSLTTEGEQFF.

V and J are TRBV5-6 and TRBJ1-4; 7 bases agree with TRBD1. Trimming removed 0 bases from V and 8 bases from J; junction bases left unmatched: 10. The CDR3 loop spans 16 amino acids. Germline loops: CDR1 SGHDT, CDR2 YYEEEE. CDR3 sequence reads: CASSLGQGVEGEKLFF. The CDR3, as DNA: TGTGCCAGCAGCTTGGGACAGGGAGTAGAAGGGGAAAAACTGTTTTTT.

This chain connects TRBV7-9 to TRBJ2-5; 13 nucleotides align to TRBD2. The CDR3 runs 16 residues. Unmatched junction bases numbered 6, after V lost 3 bases and J lost 5 bases. The germline V gene has CDR1 SEHNR and CDR2 FQNEAQ (reference sequence). DNA for the CDR3: TGTGCCAGCAGCTTCGGACTAGCGGGGGTCCGGGAGACCCAGTACTTC. Its protein is CASSFGLAGVRETQYF. The entire variable domain, with the rest obtained from reference TRBV7-9 and TRBJ2-5, is as follows: DTGVSQNPRHKITKRGQNVTFRCDPISEHNRLYWYRQTLGQGPEFLTYFQNEAQLEKSRLLSDRFSAERPKGSFSTLEIQRTEQGDSAMYLCASSFGLAGVRETQYFGPGTRLLVL.

The gene calls are TRBV5-1 and TRBJ2-2; TRBD1 is a possible D gene (6 bases). Germline CDR1 SGHRS, CDR2 YFSETQ. This CDR3 has 14 amino acids. Between the trimmed V and J ends, which lost 4 bases and 4 bases, there was a span of 11 bases. As DNA, the CDR3 is TGCGCCAGCAGCCCACAGGGATTCACCGGGGAGCTGTTTTTT. Protein product: CASSPQGFTGELFF.